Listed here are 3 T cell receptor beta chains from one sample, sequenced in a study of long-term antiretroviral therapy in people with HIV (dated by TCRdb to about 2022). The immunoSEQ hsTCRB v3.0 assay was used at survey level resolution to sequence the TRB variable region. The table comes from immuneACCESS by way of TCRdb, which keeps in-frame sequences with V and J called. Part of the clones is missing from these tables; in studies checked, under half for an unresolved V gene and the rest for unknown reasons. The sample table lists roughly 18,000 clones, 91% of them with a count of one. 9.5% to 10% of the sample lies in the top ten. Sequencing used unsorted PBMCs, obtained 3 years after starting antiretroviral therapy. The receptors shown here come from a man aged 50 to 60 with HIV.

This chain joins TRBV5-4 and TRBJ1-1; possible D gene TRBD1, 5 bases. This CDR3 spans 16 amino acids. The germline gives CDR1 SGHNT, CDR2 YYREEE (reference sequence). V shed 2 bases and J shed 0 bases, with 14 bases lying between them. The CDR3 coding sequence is TGTGCCAGCAGCTTTAATCAGGGACGGATGAACACTGAAGCTTTCTTT. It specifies CASSFNQGRMNTEAFF.

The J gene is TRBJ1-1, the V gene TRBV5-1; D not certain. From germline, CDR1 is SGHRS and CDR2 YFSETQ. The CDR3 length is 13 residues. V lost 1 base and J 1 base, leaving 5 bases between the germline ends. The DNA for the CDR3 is TGCGCCAGCAGCTTGTTTCCGAACACTGAAGCTTTCTTT. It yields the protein CASSLFPNTEAFF.

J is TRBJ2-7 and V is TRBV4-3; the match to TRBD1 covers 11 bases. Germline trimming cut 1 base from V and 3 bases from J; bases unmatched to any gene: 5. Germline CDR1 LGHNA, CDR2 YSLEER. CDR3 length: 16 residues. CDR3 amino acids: CASSQGPGTGGYEQYF. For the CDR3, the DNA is TGCGCCAGCAGCCAAGGACCCGGGACAGGGGGCTACGAGCAGTACTTC.